What follows is one TCR beta chain and its context. No antigen is known for it. The data stem from a study of OX40 agonist ivuxolimab in advanced cancers. Study-level background: Every 2 weeks, ivuxolimab was infused into the patients intravenously at between 0.01 and 10 mg/kg. Findings and limits, study-wide: CD8+ T cells were the subset that, on average, had more expanded clones than CD4+. Expansion of clones was among the lowest in partial responders at 0.1-3.0 mg/kg.

Researchers took blood at baseline, on cycle 4 day 1, and on cycle 7 day 1. V lost 0 bases and J lost 6, with 17 bases in between. Germline V gene data show CDR1 as WSHSY and CDR2 as SAAADI. The CDR3 totals 16 residues. Libraries were prepared by immunoSEQ multiplex PCR; TCRdb keeps only in-frame clonotypes and omits some of them. Of tens of thousands of clones in the sample, 70% to 90% were seen once. The sample consisted of CD4+ or CD8+ T cells sorted from blood, taken in a trial of the OX40 agonist ivuxolimab. This clonotype was obtained from an adult with an advanced solid tumor such as melanoma, head and neck, liver or kidney cancer. The chain has TRBV10-2 and TRBJ1-1, with D uncertain. The CDR3 here is CASSESSGSRAPEAFF. The CDR3 nucleotides are TGCGCCAGCAGTGAGTCGTCTGGGTCACGGGCCCCTGAAGCTTTCTTT.